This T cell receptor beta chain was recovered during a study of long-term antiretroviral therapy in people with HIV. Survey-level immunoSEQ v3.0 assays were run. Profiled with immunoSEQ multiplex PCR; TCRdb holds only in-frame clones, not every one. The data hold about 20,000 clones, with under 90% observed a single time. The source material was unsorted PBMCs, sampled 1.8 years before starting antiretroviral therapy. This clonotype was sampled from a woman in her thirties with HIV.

The CDR3 region has the DNA TGTGCCAGCAGCAAAGGGGGACTAGCGGGGGAAACTAGCACAGATACGCAGTATTTT. Encoded protein: CASSKGGLAGETSTDTQYF. The chain links TRBV21-1 to TRBJ2-3; the table's D call of TRBD2 was not tested on the DNA. TRBV21-1 has pseudogene status. CDR3 size: 19 residues.